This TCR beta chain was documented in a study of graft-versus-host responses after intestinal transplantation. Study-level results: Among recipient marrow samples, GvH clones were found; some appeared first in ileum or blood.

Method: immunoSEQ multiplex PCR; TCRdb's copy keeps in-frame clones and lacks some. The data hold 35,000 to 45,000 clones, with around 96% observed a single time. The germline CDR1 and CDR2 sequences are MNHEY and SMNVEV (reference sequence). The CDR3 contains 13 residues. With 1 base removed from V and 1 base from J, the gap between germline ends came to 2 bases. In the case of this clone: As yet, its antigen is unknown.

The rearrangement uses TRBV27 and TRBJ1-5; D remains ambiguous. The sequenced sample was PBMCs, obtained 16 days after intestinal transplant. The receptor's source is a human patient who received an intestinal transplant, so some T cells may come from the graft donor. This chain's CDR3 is CASSLFSNQPQHF. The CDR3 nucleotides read TGTGCCAGCAGTTTATTCAGCAATCAGCCCCAGCATTTT.